This T cell receptor beta chain originates from a study of OX40 agonist ivuxolimab in advanced cancers. Overall study: The dose-escalation group included hepatocellular carcinoma, melanoma, renal cell carcinoma and head and neck cancer.

This CDR3 has 17 residues. Per germline, CDR1 SEHNR and CDR2 FQNEAQ (reference sequence). Trimming pared 2 bases from V and 2 bases from J, leaving 18 bases between. Study-wide points: In the expanded peripheral T cells, antigen specificity was never determined. Averaged across samples, CD8+ T cells carried more expanded clones than CD4+ did. Normalized expansion of T-cell clones was also low for some nonresponders.

Remarks on this clone: Its antigen is still unknown.

TCRdb's copy holds only in-frame clones and misses some; the assay was immunoSEQ multiplex PCR. The sample holds around 80,000 clones, 75% to 90% seen once. This chain connects TRBV7-9 to TRBJ1-2, with a tentative D call TRBD1 (5 bases). The sample consisted of CD4+ or CD8+ T cells sorted from blood, taken in a trial of the OX40 agonist ivuxolimab. The receptor was derived from an adult with an advanced solid tumor such as melanoma, head and neck, liver or kidney cancer. In DNA form, the CDR3 reads TGTGCCAGCAGCTTATTCTCACTCGGGACGGAGAACTATGGCTACACCTTC. Translated: CASSLFSLGTENYGYTF. Combining the CDR3 with reference TRBV7-9 and TRBJ1-2 gives the whole variable domain DTGVSQNPRHKITKRGQNVTFRCDPISEHNRLYWYRQTLGQGPEFLTYFQNEAQLEKSRLLSDRFSAERPKGSFSTLEIQRTEQGDSAMYLCASSLFSLGTENYGYTFGSGTRLTVV.